This entry describes one T cell receptor (beta chain). Assay used: immunoSEQ multiplex PCR; TCRdb lists only in-frame clones, some missing. The sample has about 220,000 clones; roughly four fifths are singletons. CDR1 and CDR2 (germline): WNHNN, SYGVQD (reference sequence). The V gene end was trimmed by 6 bases and the J gene end by 7 bases; junction bases not matched to a gene: 10. The CDR3 has 14 residues. This entry is derived from a study of blood T cell repertoires in COVID-19. The sequence came from a woman in her seventies with acute or convalescent COVID-19. Specimen: peripheral blood. The chain is built from TRBV10-1 and TRBJ1-1, with 8 bases identical to TRBD1. CDR3 coding DNA: TGCGCCAGCAGACAGGACAGGGTTTCAAGTGAAGCTTTCTTT. Its protein is CASRQDRVSSEAFF.